One sample yielded the 24 T cell receptor beta chains listed below, sequenced in a study of T cell repertoires in cytomegalovirus infection. TCRdb fed the reads into MiXCR, producing one record per CDR3 protein. This table has roughly 860,000 distinct CDR3 sequences, 30% to 35% appearing once. For these receptors, no antigen is known. The sample here was cultured CD8+ T cells from PBMCs, taken from culture after CMV antigen stimulation. The receptors derive from a human donor in good health (CMV status not recorded). Some clones in this sample may be carry-over from other donors' samples.

This clonotype was seen just once. At one of its ends the junction is not consistent with the germline gene, which may arise from a read error. CDR3 sequence: CAGSLESSGANVLTF. The CDR3 DNA reads as TGTGCCGGCAGCTTAGAAAGTTCTGGGGCCAACGTCCTGACTTTC. The genes are TRBV7-4 and TRBJ2-6, with D hard to call. This CDR3 is 15 amino acids long. Germline V gene data show CDR1 as SGHVT and CDR2 as SQSDAQ. The full variable domain, rest sourced from reference TRBV7-4 and TRBJ2-6, is GAGVSQSPRYKVAKRGRDVALRCDSISGHVTLYWYRQTLGQGSEVLTYSQSDAQRDKSGRPSGRFSAERPERSVSTLKIQRTEQGDSAVYLCAGSLESSGANVLTFGAGSRLTVL.

The chain joins TRBV6-1 to TRBJ2-2; 12 bases map to TRBD2. V lost 6 bases and J lost 7; bases outside the gene matches: 6. This CDR3 has 15 residues. Germline assignment: CDR1 MNHNS and CDR2 SASEGT. This CDR3 reads CASRVTSGGSGELFF. For the CDR3, the DNA is TGTGCCAGCAGAGTAACTAGCGGGGGGAGCGGGGAGCTGTTTTTT.

This rearrangement joins TRBV7-2 to TRBJ2-3, with unresolved D. This CDR3 is built from 15 residues. Germline V gene sequence: CDR1 SGHTA, CDR2 FQGNSA. V lost 4 bases to trimming and J lost 3 bases, with 14 bases between them. CDR3 in DNA: TGTGCCAGCAGCTCAAGGGCTCCAACTACAGATACGCAGTATTTT. It yields the protein CASSSRAPTTDTQYF.

This clonotype was recorded a few times. The rearrangement links TRBV7-6 to TRBJ2-1; D gene unclear. The CDR3 is 13 amino acids. Per germline, CDR1 SGHVS and CDR2 FNYEAQ. V gave up 3 bases and J gave up 8 bases, with 11 bases separating them. The CDR3 spells CASSLPVGDEQFF. The CDR3 DNA reads TGTGCCAGCAGCTTGCCAGTGGGCGATGAGCAGTTCTTC.

The chain recombines TRBV6-2 or TRBV6-3 with TRBJ1-1; D might be TRBD1 (6 bases). Germline V CDR1 and CDR2: MNHEY, SVGEGT. The CDR3 runs to 17 residues. V lost 2 bases, J lost 4 bases, and 20 bases lay in between. The CDR3 here is CASSYLRLGEGGTEAFF. CDR3 DNA sequence: TGTGCCAGCAGTTACCTTCGGTTAGGGGAAGGGGGCACTGAAGCTTTCTTT.

This clonotype was recorded many times. The rearrangement uses TRBV7-9 and TRBJ1-6, with D possibly matching TRBD1 (5 bases). Trimming removed 11 bases at V and 7 bases at J, with 15 bases between. Germline V CDR1 and CDR2: SEHNR, FQNEAQ (reference sequence). The CDR3 has 13 residues. As DNA, the CDR3 is TGTGCCGGGAGGGAGGGACTGAATTCACCCCTCCACTTT. This translates into CAGREGLNSPLHF.

This clonotype showed up just a few times. CDR3 residues: CASSPPEGPSTDTQYF. The CDR3 nucleotides are TGTGCCAGCTCACCACCGGAAGGTCCTAGCACAGATACGCAGTATTTT. The chain carries TRBV18 and TRBJ2-3; no clear D. Germline V lookup: CDR1 KGHSH, CDR2 LQKENI. Between the trimmed V and J ends, which lost 0 bases and 0 bases, there was a span of 10 bases. The CDR3 contains 16 residues.

This clonotype was counted many times. The V call is TRBV7-9, the J call TRBJ1-1, with D maybe TRBD1 (6 bases). Deletions cut 1 base from V and 6 bases from J, with 21 bases between. The CDR3 sequence is 17 residues long. The germline V gene has CDR1 SEHNR and CDR2 FQNEAQ (reference sequence). CDR3: CASSLDFTQGFQAEAFF. The CDR3, as DNA: TGTGCCAGCAGCTTAGACTTTACTCAGGGGTTTCAGGCTGAAGCTTTCTTT.

This clonotype occurred a few times. The rearrangement uses TRBV19 and TRBJ1-1; perhaps TRBD1 as D (6 bases). This CDR3 has 15 amino acids. Germline lookup yields CDR1 LNHDA and CDR2 SQIVND (reference sequence). The V end lost 1 base, the J end lost 2 bases, and 11 bases lay between the germline ends. As DNA, the CDR3 is TGTGCCAGTAGTATAGGTAGGGGGAGAAACACTGAAGCTTTCTTT. Its protein is CASSIGRGRNTEAFF.

This clonotype was observed a handful of times. The rearrangement joins TRBV6-6 to TRBJ2-1; 7 bases align to TRBD1. From germline, CDR1 is MNHNY and CDR2 SVGAGI (reference sequence). The CDR3 contains 15 residues. V lost 6 bases to trimming and J lost 8 bases; unmatched junction nucleotides: 13. CDR3 sequence (DNA): TGTGCCAGCAGCCGTTCGACAGGGAATAAGGATGAGCAGTTCTTC. Its protein product is CASSRSTGNKDEQFF.

J is TRBJ1-2 and V is TRBV4-2; 8 positions agree with TRBD1. The CDR3 is 15 residues long. CDR1 is LGHNA, CDR2 YNFKEQ, per germline. The V segment lost 0 bases and the J segment 6 bases; nucleotides outside the gene matches: 6. The CDR3 nucleotides are TGTGCCAGCAGCCAAGATCCGACAGGGGCACATGGCTACACCTTC. Encoded protein: CASSQDPTGAHGYTF.

This clonotype was counted at least ten times. The gene calls are TRBV11-2 and TRBJ1-4; D might be TRBD1 (6 bases). Germline V CDR1 and CDR2: SGHAT, FQNNGV. Trimming left V 0 bases short and J 8 bases short, with 13 bases between. The CDR3 has 15 residues. CDR3 residues: CASSLDRTVFEKLFF. The DNA of the CDR3 is TGTGCCAGCAGCTTAGATCGGACAGTGTTCGAAAAACTGTTTTTT.

This clonotype was seen a handful of times. This chain joins TRBV5-6 and TRBJ2-3, with D possibly being TRBD2 (5 bases). The CDR3 has 12 residues. Germline CDR1 and CDR2: SGHDT and YYEEEE. The V and J ends lost 5 bases and 4 bases respectively, with 8 bases between them. The CDR3 loop is CASSRRPDTQYF. CDR3 nucleotides: TGTGCCAGCAGTCGGAGGCCAGATACGCAGTATTTT.

This chain uses TRBV15 with TRBJ1-1; D is undetermined. Trimming took off 1 base at V and 1 base at J, with 10 bases between the two ends. The CDR3 covers 15 residues. The germline V gene encodes CDR1 LNHNV and CDR2 YYDKDF (reference sequence). The CDR3, as DNA: TGTGCCACCAGCAGAGTAGGATCAGGGAACACTGAAGCTTTCTTT. This gives the protein CATSRVGSGNTEAFF.

The chain is built from TRBV7-6 and TRBJ2-2; TRBD2 might be the D (6 bases). The ends were cut back, 10 bases at V and 6 bases at J, with 15 bases in the middle. Germline V lookup: CDR1 SGHVS, CDR2 FNYEAQ. This CDR3 spans 13 amino acids. CDR3 coding DNA: TGTGCCACTTCGACTAGGGTGGCCGGGGAGCTGTTTTTT. This encodes CATSTRVAGELFF.

The chain links TRBV29-1 to TRBJ1-3; D is perhaps TRBD1 (6 bases). Trimming removed 6 bases from V and 1 base from J, with 10 bases in between. Germline loops: CDR1 SQVTM, CDR2 ANQGSEA. The CDR3 totals 13 residues. The CDR3 region has the DNA TGCAGCGTGATAGGGGGTTCTGGAAACACCATATATTTT. Its protein is CSVIGGSGNTIYF. Full variable domain (rest looked up from reference TRBV29-1 and TRBJ1-3): SAVISQKPSRDICQRGTSLTIQCQVDSQVTMMFWYRQQPGQSLTLIATANQGSEATYESGFVIDKFPISRPNLTFSTLTVSNMSPEDSSIYLCSVIGGSGNTIYFGEGSWLTVV.

The rearrangement links TRBV29-1 to TRBJ2-7; TRBD1 matches 7 bases. With V trimmed by 6 bases and J by 4 bases, 9 bases remained unmatched. The CDR3 is 13 amino acids. Per the germline V gene, CDR1 is SQVTM and CDR2 is ANQGSEA. DNA for the CDR3: TGCAGCGTCTCCGACAGGGAAAGTTACGAGCAGTACTTC. Protein: CSVSDRESYEQYF.

This chain joins TRBV27 and TRBJ1-1; tentatively, D is TRBD1 (5 bases). The germline V gene encodes CDR1 MNHEY and CDR2 SMNVEV (reference sequence). Trimming took 4 bases from V and 4 from J, leaving 10 bases between them. This CDR3 spans 13 amino acids. The CDR3 spells CASSWGVSTEAFF. The CDR3 nucleotides read TGTGCCAGCAGTTGGGGGGTGAGCACTGAAGCTTTCTTT.

There are many counts of this clonotype. The V and J genes are TRBV7-2 and TRBJ2-1, with D possibly matching TRBD2 (7 bases). CDR1 is SGHTA and CDR2 is FQGNSA in the germline V gene. The length of the CDR3 is 14 residues. V lost 5 bases and J lost 4, with 12 bases in between. The CDR3 DNA follows: TGTGCCAGCAGCCACGGGGGGCCGTACAATGAGCAGTTCTTC. Its protein product is CASSHGGPYNEQFF.

The rearrangement links TRBV14 to TRBJ2-2; TRBD1 aligns across 11 bases. Trimming at V came to 3 bases and at J to 7 bases, leaving 7 bases not matched to a gene. The germline CDR1 and CDR2 sequences are SGHDN and FVKESK. This CDR3 region has 16 residues. CDR3 sequence: CASSHTGQGAYGELFF. The CDR3 coding sequence is TGTGCCAGCAGCCATACCGGACAGGGGGCTTACGGGGAGCTGTTTTTT.

This clonotype was recorded at least ten times. J is TRBJ1-2 and V is TRBV12-3 or TRBV12-4; no reliable D call. Trimming shortened V by 5 bases and J by 5 bases, and 18 bases separated the two germline ends. The CDR3 consists of 15 residues. CDR3 nucleotides: TGTGCCAGCAGTCCGACCCCGGAGCTGAGTTATGGCTACACCTTC. It codes for CASSPTPELSYGYTF.

This chain joins TRBV6-5 and TRBJ2-3; D gene ambiguous. The CDR3 is 15 amino acids. V was cut by 4 bases and J by 0 bases, with 11 bases left in between. Germline lookup yields CDR1 MNHEY and CDR2 SVGAGI. The CDR3 bases are TGTGCCAGCAGTTTCCTGGGCACTAGCACAGATACGCAGTATTTT. Its protein is CASSFLGTSTDTQYF.

The V call is TRBV6-1, the J call TRBJ2-2; 12 bases align to TRBD2. CDR3 length: 17 amino acids. Trimming at V came to 5 bases and at J to 4 bases, leaving 8 bases not matched to a gene. The germline gives CDR1 MNHNS, CDR2 SASEGT. The CDR3 reads CASSPTSGGYGTGELFF. The DNA of the CDR3 is TGTGCCAGCAGTCCGACTAGCGGGGGCTACGGCACCGGGGAGCTGTTTTTT.

The rearrangement joins TRBV20-1 to TRBJ2-7; 7 positions match TRBD1. There are 14 residues in the CDR3. Germline V gene sequence: CDR1 DFQATT, CDR2 SNEGSKA (reference sequence). V trimming: 4 bases; J trimming: 3 bases; junction bases outside the gene matches: 9. CDR3 loop: CSAKQQGPYYEQYF. The CDR3 DNA follows: TGCAGTGCTAAACAACAGGGGCCCTACTACGAGCAGTACTTC.